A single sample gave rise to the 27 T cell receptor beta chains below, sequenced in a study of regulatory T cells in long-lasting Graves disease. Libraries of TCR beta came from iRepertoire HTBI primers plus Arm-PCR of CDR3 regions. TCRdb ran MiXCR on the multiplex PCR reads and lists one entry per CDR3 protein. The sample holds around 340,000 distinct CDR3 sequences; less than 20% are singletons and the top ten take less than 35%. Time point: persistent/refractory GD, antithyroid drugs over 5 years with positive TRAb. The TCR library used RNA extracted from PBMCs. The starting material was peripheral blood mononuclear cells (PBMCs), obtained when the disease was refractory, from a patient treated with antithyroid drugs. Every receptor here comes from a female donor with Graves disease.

This CDR3 reads CSASGTNTGELFF. CDR3 bases: TGCAGTGCTAGCGGGACTAACACCGGGGAGCTGTTTTTT. This rearrangement joins TRBV20-1 to TRBJ2-2; tentative D call: TRBD2 (6 bases). CDR3 length: 13 amino acids. Germline assignment: CDR1 DFQATT and CDR2 SNEGSKA (reference sequence). Trimming took 3 bases from V and 2 from J, leaving 7 bases between them.

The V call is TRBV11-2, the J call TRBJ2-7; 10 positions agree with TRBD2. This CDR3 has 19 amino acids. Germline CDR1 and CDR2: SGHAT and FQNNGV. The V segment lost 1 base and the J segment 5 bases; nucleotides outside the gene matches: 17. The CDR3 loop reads CASSLGPFRSGRKGNEQYF. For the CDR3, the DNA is TGTGCCAGCAGCTTAGGGCCCTTTCGTAGCGGGAGGAAGGGCAACGAGCAGTACTTC.

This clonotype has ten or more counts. CDR3 nucleotides: TGTGCCAGCAGCGGGTCCGGGACAGCGGCAGTAAAGCAGTACTTC. It codes for CASSGSGTAAVKQYF. The chain couples TRBV11-3 to TRBJ2-7; 7 bases match TRBD1. Trimming removed 5 bases from V and 8 bases from J; junction bases left unmatched: 15. In germline, CDR1 is SGHNT, CDR2 YENEEA. The CDR3 contains 15 residues.

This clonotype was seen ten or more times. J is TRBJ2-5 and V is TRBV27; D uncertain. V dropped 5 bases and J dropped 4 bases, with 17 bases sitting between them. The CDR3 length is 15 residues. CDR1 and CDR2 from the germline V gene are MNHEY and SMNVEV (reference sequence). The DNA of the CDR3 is TGTGCCAGCAGTAGGATAGGGCAGGCTCGAGAGACCCAGTACTTC. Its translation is CASSRIGQARETQYF.

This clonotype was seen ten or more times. The CDR3 sequence is CSARGTGNTGELFF. CDR3 DNA: TGCAGTGCTAGAGGGACAGGGAACACCGGGGAGCTGTTTTTT. The J gene is TRBJ2-2, the V gene TRBV20-1; TRBD1 aligns across 7 bases. J was trimmed by 1 base and V by 1 base; bases with no gene match: 0. This CDR3 spans 14 amino acids. Germline V CDR1 and CDR2: DFQATT, SNEGSKA (reference sequence).

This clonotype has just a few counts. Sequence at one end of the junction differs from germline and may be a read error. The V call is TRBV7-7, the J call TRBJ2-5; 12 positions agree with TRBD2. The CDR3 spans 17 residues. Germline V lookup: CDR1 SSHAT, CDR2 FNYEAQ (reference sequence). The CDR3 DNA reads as TGTGCTAGCAGCCGAGGTCGACTAGCGGGAGCGCAAGAGACCCAGTACTTC. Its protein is CASSRGRLAGAQETQYF. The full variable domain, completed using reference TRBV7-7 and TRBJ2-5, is GAGVSQSPRYKVTKRGQDVTLRCDPISSHATLYWYQQALGQGPEFLTYFNYEAQPDKSGLPSDRFSAERPEGSISTLTIQRTEQRDSAMYRCASSRGRLAGAQETQYFGPGTRLLVL.

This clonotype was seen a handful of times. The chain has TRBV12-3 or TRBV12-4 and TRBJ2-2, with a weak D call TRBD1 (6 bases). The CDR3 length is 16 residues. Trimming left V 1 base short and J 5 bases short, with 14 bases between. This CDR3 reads CASSLGLRGITGELFF. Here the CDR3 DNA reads TGTGCCAGCAGTTTAGGTTTGAGGGGGATTACCGGGGAGCTGTTTTTT.

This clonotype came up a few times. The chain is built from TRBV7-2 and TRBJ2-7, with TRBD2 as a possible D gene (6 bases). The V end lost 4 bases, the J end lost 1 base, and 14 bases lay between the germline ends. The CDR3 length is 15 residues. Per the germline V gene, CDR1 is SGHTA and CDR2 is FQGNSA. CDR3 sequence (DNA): TGTGCCAGCAGCTATCTGGGGGGTGCGTCCTACGAGCAGTACTTC. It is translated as CASSYLGGASYEQYF.

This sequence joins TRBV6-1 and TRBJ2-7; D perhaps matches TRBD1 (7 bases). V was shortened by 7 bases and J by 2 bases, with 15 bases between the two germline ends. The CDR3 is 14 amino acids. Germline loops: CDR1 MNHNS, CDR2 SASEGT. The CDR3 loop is CASTPSRGAYEQYF. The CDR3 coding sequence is TGTGCCAGCACTCCTAGCAGGGGGGCCTACGAGCAGTACTTC.

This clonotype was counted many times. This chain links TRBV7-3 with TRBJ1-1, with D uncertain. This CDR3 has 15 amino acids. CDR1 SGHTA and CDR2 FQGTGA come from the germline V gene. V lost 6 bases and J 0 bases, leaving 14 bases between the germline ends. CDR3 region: CASRQSDGMNTEAFF. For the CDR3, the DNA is TGTGCCAGCAGACAAAGTGACGGGATGAACACTGAAGCTTTCTTT.

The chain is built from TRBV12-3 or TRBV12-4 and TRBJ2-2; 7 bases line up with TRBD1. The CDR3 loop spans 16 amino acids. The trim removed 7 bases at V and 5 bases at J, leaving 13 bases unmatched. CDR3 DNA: TGTGCCAGCACCTCCCCCCCCCGGGACAGAACCGGGGAGCTGTTTTTT. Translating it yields CASTSPPRDRTGELFF.

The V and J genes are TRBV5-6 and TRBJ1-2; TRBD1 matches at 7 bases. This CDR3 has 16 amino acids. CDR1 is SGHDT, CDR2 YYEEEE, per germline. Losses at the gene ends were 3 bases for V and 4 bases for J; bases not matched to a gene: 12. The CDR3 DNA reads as TGTGCCAGCAGCTCGATACGGACAGGCTTATTCTATGGCTACACCTTC. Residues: CASSSIRTGLFYGYTF.

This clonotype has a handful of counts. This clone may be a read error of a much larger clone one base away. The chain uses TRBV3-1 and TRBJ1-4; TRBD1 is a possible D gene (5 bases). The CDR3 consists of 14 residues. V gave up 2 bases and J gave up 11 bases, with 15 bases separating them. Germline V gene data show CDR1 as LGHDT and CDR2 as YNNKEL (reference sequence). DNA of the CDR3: TGTGCCAGCAGCCAACGGATAGGCGAGGGGAAACTGTTTTTT. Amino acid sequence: CASSQRIGEGKLFF.

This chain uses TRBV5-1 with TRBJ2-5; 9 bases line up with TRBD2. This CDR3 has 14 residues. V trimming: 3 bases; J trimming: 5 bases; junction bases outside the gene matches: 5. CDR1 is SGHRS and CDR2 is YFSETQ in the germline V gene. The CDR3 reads CASSSSGGTETQYF. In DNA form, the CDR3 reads TGCGCCAGCAGCTCGAGCGGGGGGACGGAGACCCAGTACTTC.

The CDR3 reads CAIRPNRGDGGRAPSEQYF. The DNA for the CDR3 is TGTGCCATCAGACCAAACAGGGGGGATGGCGGGAGGGCCCCCAGCGAGCAGTACTTC. This sequence joins TRBV10-3 and TRBJ2-7; a weak D match, TRBD2 (9 bases). The CDR3 has 19 residues. Per germline, CDR1 ENHRY and CDR2 SYGVKD. V dropped 6 bases and J dropped 6 bases, with 33 bases sitting between them.

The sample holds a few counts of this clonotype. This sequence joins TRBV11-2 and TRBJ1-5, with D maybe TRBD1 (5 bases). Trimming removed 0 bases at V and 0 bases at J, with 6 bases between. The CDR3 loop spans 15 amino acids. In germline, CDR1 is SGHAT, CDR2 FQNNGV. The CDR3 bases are TGTGCCAGCAGCTTAGAAGGGGTTAGCAATCAGCCCCAGCATTTT. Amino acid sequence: CASSLEGVSNQPQHF.

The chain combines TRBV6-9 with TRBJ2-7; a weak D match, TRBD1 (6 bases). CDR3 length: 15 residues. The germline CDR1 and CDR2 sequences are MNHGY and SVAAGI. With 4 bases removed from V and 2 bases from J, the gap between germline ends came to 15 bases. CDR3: CASSSDSLIAYEQYF. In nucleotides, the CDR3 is TGTGCCAGCAGTTCGGACAGCCTCATCGCCTACGAGCAGTACTTC.

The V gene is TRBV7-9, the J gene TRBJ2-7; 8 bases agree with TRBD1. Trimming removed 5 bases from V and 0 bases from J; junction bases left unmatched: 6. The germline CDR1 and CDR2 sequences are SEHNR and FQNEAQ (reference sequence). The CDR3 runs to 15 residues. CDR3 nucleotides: TGTGCCAGCAGCGAACCCGGGACAGGCTCCTACGAGCAGTACTTC. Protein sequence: CASSEPGTGSYEQYF.

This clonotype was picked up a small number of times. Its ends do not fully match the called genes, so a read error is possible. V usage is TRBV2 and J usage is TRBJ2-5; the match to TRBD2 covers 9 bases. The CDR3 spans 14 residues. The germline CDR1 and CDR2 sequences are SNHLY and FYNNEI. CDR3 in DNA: TGTGCCAGCAGTGAGTTGACTAGCGGCGGTCGGGAGTTCTTC. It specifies CASSELTSGGREFF.

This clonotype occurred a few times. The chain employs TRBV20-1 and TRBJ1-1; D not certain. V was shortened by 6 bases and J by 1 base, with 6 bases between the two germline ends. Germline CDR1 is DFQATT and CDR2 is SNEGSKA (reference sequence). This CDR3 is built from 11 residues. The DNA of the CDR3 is TGCAGTGCATGGTGGAACACTGAAGCTTTCTTT. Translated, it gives CSAWWNTEAFF.

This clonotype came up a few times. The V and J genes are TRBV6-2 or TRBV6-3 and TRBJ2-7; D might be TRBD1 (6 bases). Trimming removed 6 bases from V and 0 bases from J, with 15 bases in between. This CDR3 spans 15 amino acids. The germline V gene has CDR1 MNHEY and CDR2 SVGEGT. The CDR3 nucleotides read TGTGCCAGCAGGAAAGGACAGTCATACTCCTACGAGCAGTACTTC. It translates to CASRKGQSYSYEQYF.

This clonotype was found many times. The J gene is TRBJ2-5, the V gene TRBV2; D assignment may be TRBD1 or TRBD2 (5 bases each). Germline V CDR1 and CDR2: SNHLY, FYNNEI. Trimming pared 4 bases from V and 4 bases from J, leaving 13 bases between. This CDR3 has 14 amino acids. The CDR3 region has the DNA TGTGCCAGCAGTGTGACGGGGCCAGGAGAGACCCAGTACTTC. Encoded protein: CASSVTGPGETQYF.

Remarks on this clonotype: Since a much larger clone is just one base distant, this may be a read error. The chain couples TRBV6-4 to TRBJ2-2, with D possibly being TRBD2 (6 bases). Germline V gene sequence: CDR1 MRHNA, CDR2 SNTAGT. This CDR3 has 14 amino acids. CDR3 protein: CAGSVVAAAGELFF. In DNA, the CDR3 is TGTGCCGGCAGTGTGGTAGCGGCAGCGGGGGAGCTGTTTTTT.

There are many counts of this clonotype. The CDR3 sequence: CASSPGSRNTEAFF. The CDR3, as DNA: TGTGCCAGCAGCCCGGGGAGTAGAAACACTGAAGCTTTCTTT. This chain links TRBV11-2 with TRBJ1-1; D ambiguous. Germline CDR1 SGHAT, CDR2 FQNNGV. Deletions cut 5 bases from V and 2 bases from J, with 12 bases between. The CDR3 covers 14 residues.

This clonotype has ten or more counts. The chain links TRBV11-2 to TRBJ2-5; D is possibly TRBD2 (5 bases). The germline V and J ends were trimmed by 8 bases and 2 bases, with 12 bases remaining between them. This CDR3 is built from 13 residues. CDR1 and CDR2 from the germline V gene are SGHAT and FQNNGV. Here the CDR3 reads CASRGPAQETQYF. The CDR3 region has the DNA TGTGCCAGCCGGGGTCCAGCACAAGAGACCCAGTACTTC.

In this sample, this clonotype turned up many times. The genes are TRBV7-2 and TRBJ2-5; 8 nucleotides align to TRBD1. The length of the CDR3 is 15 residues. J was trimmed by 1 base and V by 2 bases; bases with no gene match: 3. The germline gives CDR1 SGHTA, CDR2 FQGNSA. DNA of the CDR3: TGTGCCAGCAGCTTATTCGGACAGGGCCAAGAGACCCAGTACTTC. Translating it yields CASSLFGQGQETQYF.

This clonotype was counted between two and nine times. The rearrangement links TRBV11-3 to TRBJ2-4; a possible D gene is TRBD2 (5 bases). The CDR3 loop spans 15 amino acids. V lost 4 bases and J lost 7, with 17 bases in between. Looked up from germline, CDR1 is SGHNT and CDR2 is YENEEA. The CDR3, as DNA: TGTGCCAGCAGCTCTCCCCGGGAATTTGGGAACATTCAGTACTTC. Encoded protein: CASSSPREFGNIQYF.